Following are 2 T cell receptor beta chains from one sample sequenced in a study of T cells of healthy individuals. TCRdb ran MiXCR on the 5' RACE reads and lists one entry per CDR3 protein. The table lists approximately 50,000 distinct CDR3 sequences, about 15% of them singletons. The source is a human donor in good health.

The table lists this clonotype with many counts. V usage is TRBV6-2 or TRBV6-3 and J usage is TRBJ1-1; TRBD1 aligns across 9 bases. The CDR3 totals 13 residues. With V trimmed by 4 bases and J by 5 bases, 2 bases remained unmatched. Looked up from germline, CDR1 is MNHEY and CDR2 is SVGEGT. CDR3 in DNA: TGTGCCAGCAGTTCCGACAGGGGGACTGAAGCTTTCTTT. Its translation: CASSSDRGTEAFF.

This clonotype occurred many times. The chain combines TRBV6-2 or TRBV6-3 with TRBJ2-7; 15 bases line up with TRBD2. Germline V gene sequence: CDR1 MNHEY, CDR2 SVGEGT. This CDR3 spans 16 amino acids. V was clipped by 4 bases and J by 3 bases; unmatched bases: 4. The CDR3 DNA sequence: TGTGCCAGCAGTTCCGGGACTAGCGGGAGGAACTACGAGCAGTACTTC. Protein product: CASSSGTSGRNYEQYF.